What follows are 32 T cell receptor beta chains derived from one specimen sequenced in a study of metastatic and nonmetastatic thyroid tumors. TCRdb called clones again from the PCR reads with MiXCR. The profile shows roughly 6,500 clones, 25% to 35% of them singletons. Before thyroid surgery, none of the patients had received any treatment. The sample comprised adjacent normal tissue. These receptors were obtained from a female donor with papillary thyroid cancer or a benign thyroid nodule (not recorded which). Some clones in this sample may be carry-over from other donors' samples.

This clone was picked up many times. A read error may explain this, as a much larger clone is one base away. Other DNA sequences within the sample encode an identical CDR3. This chain links TRBV12-3 or TRBV12-4 with TRBJ1-1, with 10 bases lining up with TRBD1. This CDR3 spans 16 amino acids. The CDR3, as DNA: TGTGCCAGCAGTCTTACCTCCGGGACAGGGGAAACTGAGGCTTTCTTT. It specifies CASSLTSGTGETEAFF.

As regards this clone: Other DNA sequences in this sample translate to the same CDR3. This chain connects TRBV9 to TRBJ2-2; D is uncertain. This CDR3 comprises 15 residues. CDR1 is SGDLS, CDR2 YYNGEE, per germline. Trimming removed 0 bases at V and 6 bases at J, with 12 bases between. The CDR3, as DNA: TGTGCCAGCAGCGTAGAGGGCGGTGGGGCCGGGGAGCTGTTTTTT. Residues: CASSVEGGGAGELFF.

The rearrangement links TRBV27 to TRBJ1-2; D is possibly TRBD1 (5 bases). The CDR3 is made up of 17 amino acids. V was pared by 6 bases and J by 0 bases, with 20 bases between. Germline V gives CDR1 MNHEY, CDR2 SMNVEV (reference sequence). The CDR3 reads CASSPTARVVANYGYTF. DNA of the CDR3: TGTGCCAGCAGCCCTACGGCCAGGGTAGTAGCTAACTATGGCTACACCTTC.

In DNA, the CDR3 is TGCGCCAGCAGCTCCGGGGAGATGGGTTCCATAAGGGGGACCCAGTACTTC. Amino acid sequence: CASSSGEMGSIRGTQYF. The chain combines TRBV5-1 with TRBJ2-5, with D perhaps given as TRBD1 or TRBD2 (5 bases each). Germline CDR1 is SGHRS and CDR2 is YFSETQ. V lost 3 bases, J lost 7 bases, and 25 bases lay in between. The CDR3 is 17 residues long.

This clone has more than one count but fewer than ten. At one end the junction does not follow the germline gene, possibly because of a read error. The V gene is TRBV6-1, the J gene TRBJ1-5; no clear D. Germline V gene data show CDR1 as MNHNS and CDR2 as SASEGT. This CDR3 is built from 14 residues. CDR3 loop: CASRESNSNQPQHF. Written as DNA, the CDR3 is TGTGCCAGCAGAGAAAGCAATAGCAATCAGCCCCAGCATTTC.

This clone was seen only a few times. The V call is TRBV6-1, the J call TRBJ2-5; TRBD2 agrees at 10 bases. The J segment lost 2 bases and the V segment lost 6 bases, leaving 6 bases of the junction unmatched. Per germline, CDR1 MNHNS and CDR2 SASEGT. This CDR3 comprises 15 residues. The CDR3 DNA sequence: TGTGCCAGCAGCGTTCATAGCGGGAGGCAAGAGACCCAGTACTTC. It codes for CASSVHSGRQETQYF.

The chain employs TRBV27 and TRBJ2-1, with 10 positions matching TRBD2. The CDR3 spans 15 residues. V lost 5 bases to trimming and J lost 9 bases; unmatched junction nucleotides: 10. The germline gives CDR1 MNHEY, CDR2 SMNVEV (reference sequence). As DNA, the CDR3 is TGTGCCAGCAGTAGGACTAGCGGCGCGATCGGTGAGCAGTTCTTC. This encodes CASSRTSGAIGEQFF.

By its share, this clone is medium-sized. This sequence joins TRBV27 and TRBJ2-1, with D perhaps matching TRBD1 or TRBD2 (5 bases each). The V end lost 9 bases, the J end lost 4 bases, and 16 bases lay between the germline ends. Germline assignment: CDR1 MNHEY and CDR2 SMNVEV (reference sequence). The CDR3 extends over 14 amino acids. CDR3 bases: TGTGCCAGTTTTACAAAGGGACCTTACAATGAGCAGTTCTTC. It codes for CASFTKGPYNEQFF.

The rearrangement joins TRBV7-2 to TRBJ2-1; 10 bases line up with TRBD2. V shed 0 bases, J shed 4 bases, and the junction held 3 bases outside the gene matches. Germline V gives CDR1 SGHTA, CDR2 FQGNSA. There are 16 residues in the CDR3. DNA for the CDR3: TGTGCCAGCAGCTTAGCGAGCGGGAGGGATTACAATGAGCAGTTCTTC. Translation: CASSLASGRDYNEQFF.

The rearrangement links TRBV20-1 to TRBJ1-1; 7 positions match TRBD1. The CDR3 is made up of 14 amino acids. In germline, CDR1 is DFQATT, CDR2 SNEGSKA (reference sequence). Trimming cost V 1 base and J 1 base; bases outside gene matches: 3. CDR3 region: CSARGTGENTEAFF. In DNA form, the CDR3 reads TGCAGTGCTAGAGGGACAGGCGAGAACACTGAAGCTTTCTTT.

This clone was counted between two and nine times. This chain connects TRBV2 to TRBJ1-5; TRBD1 matches at 9 bases. Germline loops: CDR1 SNHLY, CDR2 FYNNEI. After removal of 6 bases from V and 3 bases from J, the junction contained 6 bases not matched to a gene. This CDR3 has 15 amino acids. CDR3 sequence: CASRQQGADNQPQHF. The DNA for the CDR3 is TGTGCCAGCAGGCAACAGGGGGCGGACAATCAGCCCCAGCATTTT.

The chain employs TRBV7-9 and TRBJ1-1; no reliable D call. The CDR3 has 11 amino acids. V dropped 5 bases and J dropped 8 bases, with 9 bases sitting between them. The germline V gene has CDR1 SEHNR and CDR2 FQNEAQ (reference sequence). The CDR3 spells CASSGSLEAFF. The DNA for the CDR3 is TGTGCCAGCAGCGGTAGTCTAGAAGCTTTCTTT.

This clone was seen a handful of times. Since no conserved phenylalanine or tryptophan closes the CDR3, a read error is the likely cause. The genes are TRBV6-2 or TRBV6-3 and TRBJ2-1; 10 positions match TRBD2. This CDR3 is 17 amino acids long. Germline V gene lookup returns CDR1 MNHEY and CDR2 SVGEGT. DNA of the CDR3: TGTGCCAGCATTTACCTAGCGGGGGCCGCCTCCCACAATGAGCAGTTCCTC. It codes for CASIYLAGAASHNEQFL.

This clone has more than one count but fewer than ten. J is TRBJ1-2 and V is TRBV10-3; 9 bases agree with TRBD1. This CDR3 has 20 amino acids. Germline V gives CDR1 ENHRY, CDR2 SYGVKD. J was trimmed by 2 bases and V by 0 bases; bases with no gene match: 16. CDR3 protein: CAISESDILDRGTDNYGYTF. As DNA, the CDR3 is TGTGCCATCAGTGAGTCTGACATACTAGACAGGGGGACGGACAACTATGGCTACACCTTC.

The rearrangement uses TRBV30 and TRBJ1-2; possible D gene TRBD1, 5 bases. The CDR3 totals 11 residues. Germline V gene data show CDR1 as GTSNPN and CDR2 as SVGIG (reference sequence). Trimming stripped 4 bases from V and 8 bases from J, with 11 bases between. The CDR3 DNA follows: TGTGCCTGGAAAACAGGAGGAGGCTACACCTTC. Translating gives CAWKTGGGYTF. Full variable domain (outside the CDR3, taken from reference TRBV30 and TRBJ1-2): SQTIHQWPATLVQPVGSPLSLECTVEGTSNPNLYWYRQAAGRGLQLLFYSVGIGQISSEVPQNLSASRPQDRQFILSSKKLLLSDSGFYLCAWKTGGGYTFGSGTRLTVV.

The V and J genes are TRBV6-1 and TRBJ2-1; 11 bases agree with TRBD2. Germline-derived CDR1 and CDR2 are MNHNS and SASEGT. V dropped 6 bases and J dropped 5; count of bases not matched to a gene: 6. The CDR3 sequence is 15 residues long. In DNA form, the CDR3 reads TGTGCCAGCAGCCAGGGGACTAGCGGACACAATGAGCAGTTCTTC. Its translation is CASSQGTSGHNEQFF.

A few counts support this clone. This chain links TRBV27 with TRBJ2-1; tentatively, D is TRBD1 or TRBD2 (6 bases each). The germline V gene has CDR1 MNHEY and CDR2 SMNVEV (reference sequence). V was cut by 0 bases and J by 12 bases, with 9 bases left in between. The CDR3 covers 12 residues. The CDR3 nucleotides read TGTGCCAGCAGTTTATCGAGGGGGGCGCAGTTCTTC. Amino acid sequence: CASSLSRGAQFF.

In this sample, this clone is medium-sized. The V call is TRBV5-6, the J call TRBJ1-5; 9 nucleotides align to TRBD1. The junction had 7 bases not matched to a gene; V was cut back by 3 bases and J by 9 bases. The CDR3 runs 14 residues. Germline lookup yields CDR1 SGHDT and CDR2 YYEEEE. The CDR3 spells CASSWGDRAAPQHF. CDR3 in DNA: TGTGCCAGCAGCTGGGGGGACAGGGCGGCGCCCCAGCATTTT.

Relative to its sample, this clone is medium-sized. The rearrangement links TRBV20-1 to TRBJ1-2; D might be TRBD1 (6 bases). Germline CDR1 DFQATT, CDR2 SNEGSKA (reference sequence). The CDR3 is 15 amino acids. Trimming stripped 1 base from V and 1 base from J, with 13 bases between. CDR3 sequence reads: CSARAGDRINYGYTF. The CDR3 region has the DNA TGCAGTGCTAGAGCCGGAGACAGGATTAACTATGGCTACACCTTC.

This clone is large within its sample. The CDR3: CASRVGGSSYNSPLHF. For the CDR3, the DNA is TGTGCCAGCAGGGTCGGGGGGAGCTCCTATAATTCACCCCTCCACTTT. This chain uses TRBV6-1 with TRBJ1-6; D may be TRBD1 (5 bases). Looked up from germline, CDR1 is MNHNS and CDR2 is SASEGT. V lost 6 bases to trimming and J lost 0 bases, with 12 bases between them. CDR3 length equals 16 residues.

In its sample, this clone was seen many times. A much larger clone differs from this one at a single base, so this may be a read error. The chain combines TRBV28 with TRBJ1-5; TRBD1 agrees at 8 bases. Germline CDR1 MDHEN, CDR2 SYDVKM. Trimming took 9 bases from V and 7 from J; bases not matched to a gene: 2. The CDR3 loop spans 11 amino acids. CDR3 bases: TGTGCCAGACAGGGGGGACAGCCCCAGCATTTT. This encodes CARQGGQPQHF. Complete variable domain (other parts from reference TRBV28 and TRBJ1-5): DVKVTQSSRYLVKRTGEKVFLECVQDMDHENMFWYRQDPGLGLRLIYFSYDVKMKEKGDIPEGYSVSREKKERFSLILESASTNQTSMYLCARQGGQPQHFGDGTRLSIL.

V is TRBV6-2 or TRBV6-3 and J is TRBJ2-7; 8 positions agree with TRBD2. Germline CDR1 reads MNHEY; CDR2 reads SVGEGT. V lost 7 bases and J lost 3; bases outside the gene matches: 8. This CDR3 region has 14 residues. The CDR3 DNA sequence: TGTGCCAGCAACTTGAGCGGGAGCCTCTACGAGCAGTACTTC. It yields the protein CASNLSGSLYEQYF.

This clone was recorded a few times. J is TRBJ2-7 and V is TRBV27; 11 nucleotides line up with TRBD1. The germline CDR1 and CDR2 sequences are MNHEY and SMNVEV (reference sequence). V gave up 5 bases and J gave up 2 bases; unmatched junction bases: 2. The CDR3 extends over 14 amino acids. The DNA of the CDR3 is TGTGCCAGCAGTGGACAGGGGGCGGCCTACGAGCAGTACTTC. This gives the protein CASSGQGAAYEQYF.

The chain combines TRBV10-1 with TRBJ2-7, with 7 nucleotides matching TRBD1. In germline, CDR1 is WNHNN, CDR2 SYGVQD (reference sequence). The CDR3 runs 14 residues. V shed 6 bases and J 4 bases; nucleotides not matched to a gene: 9. CDR3 sequence (DNA): TGCGCCAGCAGAGATACCGGGACAGCATACGAGCAGTACTTC. Translation gives CASRDTGTAYEQYF.

The chain carries TRBV7-8 and TRBJ2-7; 9 nucleotides line up with TRBD1. The CDR3 has 16 amino acids. Germline V lookup: CDR1 SGHVS, CDR2 FQNEAQ. Trimming removed 5 bases from V and 4 bases from J; junction bases left unmatched: 12. The CDR3 nucleotides are TGTGCCAGCAGCCGCCTCCCAGGACAGGGGAAATACGAGCAGTACTTC. This gives the protein CASSRLPGQGKYEQYF. Together with reference TRBV7-8 and TRBJ2-7, the CDR3 gives the full variable domain: GAGVSQSPRYKVAKRGQDVALRCDPISGHVSLFWYQQALGQGPEFLTYFQNEAQLDKSGLPSDRFFAERPEGSVSTLKIQRTQQEDSAVYLCASSRLPGQGKYEQYFGPGTRLTVT.

The chain has TRBV20-1 and TRBJ2-7; 8 bases map to TRBD2. Per germline, CDR1 DFQATT and CDR2 SNEGSKA (reference sequence). J gave up 2 bases and V 0 bases, and 15 bases lay outside the gene matches. The CDR3 totals 18 residues. The CDR3 loop is CSARDGFGEREPTYEQYF. In DNA form, the CDR3 reads TGCAGTGCTAGAGATGGGTTTGGGGAGCGGGAGCCCACCTACGAGCAGTACTTC.

V and J are TRBV18 and TRBJ2-7; D is perhaps TRBD1 or TRBD2 (5 bases each). V gave up 2 bases and J gave up 0 bases, with 8 bases separating them. Germline lookup yields CDR1 KGHSH and CDR2 LQKENI. The CDR3 covers 14 residues. The CDR3 coding sequence is TGTGCCAGCTCACCAAGGGACGGCTCCTACGAGCAGTACTTC. Encoded protein: CASSPRDGSYEQYF.

This clone was observed many times. The J gene is TRBJ2-5, the V gene TRBV4-2, with 14 bases aligning to TRBD2. The CDR3 sequence is 16 residues long. The V segment lost 4 bases and the J segment 4 bases; nucleotides outside the gene matches: 5. CDR1 LGHNA and CDR2 YNFKEQ come from the germline V gene. CDR3 amino acids: CASSLGLAGGSETQYF. The CDR3 DNA reads as TGTGCCAGCAGCCTAGGACTAGCGGGGGGATCAGAGACCCAGTACTTC.

This clone occurred a few times. This rearrangement joins TRBV5-1 to TRBJ2-7, with 13 bases identical to TRBD2. The CDR3 runs to 14 residues. CDR1 and CDR2 (germline): SGHRS, YFSETQ. After removal of 4 bases from V and 4 bases from J, the junction contained 2 bases not matched to a gene. The CDR3 loop is CASSKGLAGYEQYF. The CDR3 DNA reads as TGCGCCAGCAGCAAGGGACTAGCGGGGTACGAGCAGTACTTC.

This clone has just a few counts. The chain combines TRBV11-2 with TRBJ2-7, with 8 bases matching TRBD1. V lost 7 bases and J lost 4; bases outside the gene matches: 12. Germline-derived CDR1 and CDR2 are SGHAT and FQNNGV. There are 15 residues in the CDR3. CDR3 loop: CASKPGGAAPYEQYF. In DNA, the CDR3 is TGTGCCAGCAAACCAGGGGGCGCCGCCCCATACGAGCAGTACTTC.

This clone was seen only a few times. V usage is TRBV6-1 and J usage is TRBJ2-5; D may be TRBD2 (6 bases). Germline lookup yields CDR1 MNHNS and CDR2 SASEGT. The CDR3 is 14 residues long. Trimming took off 5 bases at V and 5 bases at J, with 15 bases between the two ends. The CDR3 loop reads CASSQYGGGETQYF. CDR3 bases: TGTGCCAGCAGTCAATACGGGGGTGGGGAGACCCAGTACTTC.

This clone was recorded only once. The chain has TRBV9 and TRBJ2-1; TRBD2 agrees at 10 bases. The CDR3 loop spans 14 amino acids. Germline CDR1 reads SGDLS; CDR2 reads YYNGEE. With V trimmed by 0 bases and J by 9 bases, 3 bases remained unmatched. CDR3 bases: TGTGCCAGCAGCGTAGCCAGCGGGAGGGGTGAGCAGTTCTTC. It yields the protein CASSVASGRGEQFF.